Below are 12 T cell receptor beta chains sequenced from a single sample in a study of blood T cell repertoires in COVID-19. Profiling relied on immunoSEQ multiplex PCR, and the TCRdb table lists in-frame clones only, not all of them. The sample has around 240,000 clones, 85% to 90% seen once. The material sequenced was PBMCs or T cells enriched from blood (not recorded which). The receptor set was obtained from a man aged 50 or older who had been exposed to COVID-19.

The chain carries TRBV25-1 and TRBJ2-2, with 8 bases matching TRBD2. Per germline, CDR1 MGHDK and CDR2 SYGVNS. The V and J ends lost 4 bases and 6 bases, in that order; junction bases with no gene match: 10. The CDR3 is made up of 16 amino acids. Here the CDR3 reads CASSVSGSGNAGELFF. DNA for the CDR3: TGTGCCAGCAGTGTCAGCGGGAGTGGAAACGCCGGGGAGCTGTTTTTT. Looking up the rest from reference TRBV25-1 and TRBJ2-2 gives the full variable domain: EADIYQTPRYLVIGTGKKITLECSQTMGHDKMYWYQQDPGMELHLIHYSYGVNSTEKGDLSSESTVSRIRTEHFPLTLESARPSHTSQYLCASSVSGSGNAGELFFGEGSRLTVL.

The chain is built from TRBV5-6 and TRBJ2-1, with D possibly TRBD2 on 5 matching bases. The CDR3 is 12 residues long. V was trimmed by 0 bases and J by 10 bases, leaving 8 bases between them. The germline V gene encodes CDR1 SGHDT and CDR2 YYEEEE. The CDR3, as DNA: TGTGCCAGCAGCTTGGCTGGACTGGAGCAGTTCTTC. Its protein is CASSLAGLEQFF.

V gene TRBV5-4 combines with J gene TRBJ1-1, with 9 bases that match TRBD1. V lost 5 bases and J lost 0; bases outside the gene matches: 11. Germline values: CDR1 SGHNT, CDR2 YYREEE (reference sequence). This CDR3 contains 17 residues. In DNA form, the CDR3 reads TGTGCCAGCAGTACCGGGACAGGGTTTCTGATGAACACTGAAGCTTTCTTT. Protein: CASSTGTGFLMNTEAFF. Filled out from reference TRBV5-4 and TRBJ1-1, the complete variable domain reads ETGVTQSPTHLIKTRGQQVTLRCSSQSGHNTVSWYQQALGQGPQFIFQYYREEENGRGNFPPRFSGLQFPNYSSELNVNALELDDSALYLCASSTGTGFLMNTEAFFGQGTRLTVV.

This clone was picked up one time. The J gene is TRBJ1-5, the V gene TRBV28; D not certain. Germline V gene sequence: CDR1 MDHEN, CDR2 SYDVKM. Trimming shortened V by 6 bases and J by 2 bases, and 11 bases separated the two germline ends. This CDR3 comprises 14 residues. In nucleotides, the CDR3 is TGTGCCAGCAGCACTACATGGGGCAATCAGCCCCAGCATTTT. It translates to CASSTTWGNQPQHF.

The chain combines TRBV21-1 with TRBJ2-7; the table names TRBD1, a call not compared with the DNA. TRBV21-1 is deemed a pseudogene. This CDR3 has 12 residues. CDR3 region: CASSICKNRAAV. The CDR3 DNA reads TGTGCCAGCAGCATATGTAAGAACAGGGCGGCCGTC.

The gene calls are TRBV27 and TRBJ2-7; 15 bases are shared with TRBD2. The V gene end was trimmed by 6 bases and the J gene end by 0 bases; junction bases not matched to a gene: 6. This CDR3 has 17 amino acids. The V gene's germline CDR1 is MNHEY and CDR2 SMNVEV (reference sequence). The DNA for the CDR3 is TGTGCCAGCAGAGGACTAGCGGGAGGGAAGAGCTCCTACGAGCAGTACGTC. It codes for CASRGLAGGKSSYEQYV.

The CDR3 loop is CASSQETYEQYV. The CDR3 DNA is TGTGCCAGCAGCCAAGAGACCTACGAGCAGTACGTC. This chain uses TRBV2 with TRBJ2-7, with D hard to call. Germline values: CDR1 SNHLY, CDR2 FYNNEI. The CDR3 is made up of 12 amino acids. Deletions cut 6 bases from V and 2 bases from J, with 8 bases between.

This clone has just a few counts. The rearrangement uses TRBV11-3 and TRBJ1-1; TRBD1 aligns across 7 bases. Germline V CDR1 and CDR2: SGHNT, YENEEA. CDR3 length: 14 residues. J lost 1 base, V lost 7 bases, and 6 bases had no gene match. CDR3 residues: CASTEGAGNTEAFF. CDR3 nucleotide sequence: TGTGCCAGCACCGAGGGGGCGGGGAACACTGAAGCTTTCTTT.

J is TRBJ2-1 and V is TRBV28; TRBD2 agrees at 7 bases. After removal of 3 bases from V and 8 bases from J, the junction contained 10 bases not matched to a gene. Germline V lookup: CDR1 MDHEN, CDR2 SYDVKM. The CDR3 consists of 15 residues. The CDR3 sequence: CASSLGRESQHEQFF. CDR3 nucleotides: TGTGCCAGCAGTTTGGGGCGGGAGAGCCAGCATGAGCAGTTCTTC.

CDR3 sequence reads: CASSEWRQSGLGEETQYF. The CDR3 region has the DNA TGTGCCAGCAGCGAGTGGAGGCAGAGTGGGTTGGGAGAAGAGACCCAGTACTTC. V gene TRBV7-6 combines with J gene TRBJ2-5, with D tentatively TRBD2 (5 bases). Trimming took off 5 bases at V and 3 bases at J, with 25 bases between the two ends. The CDR3 covers 18 residues. Germline assignment: CDR1 SGHVS and CDR2 FNYEAQ. The full variable domain, in which reference TRBV7-6 and TRBJ2-5 provide the parts outside the CDR3, is GAGVSQSPRYKVTKRGQDVALRCDPISGHVSLYWYRQALGQGPEFLTYFNYEAQQDKSGLPNDRFSAERPEGSISTLTIQRTEQRDSAMYRCASSEWRQSGLGEETQYFGPGTRLLVL.

This chain joins TRBV24-1 and TRBJ2-1; 8 positions agree with TRBD1. The CDR3 spans 16 residues. Losses at the gene ends were 3 bases for V and 2 bases for J; bases not matched to a gene: 5. Germline V gene lookup returns CDR1 KGHDR and CDR2 SFDVKD. The CDR3 DNA is TGTGCCACCAGTGATCACCGGGACAGGACCTACAATGAGCAGTTCTTC. Its protein is CATSDHRDRTYNEQFF.

The rearrangement links TRBV6-5 to TRBJ1-2; perhaps TRBD1 as D (5 bases). The CDR3 is 15 amino acids. Trimming took off 6 bases at V and 2 bases at J, with 16 bases between the two ends. The germline CDR1 and CDR2 sequences are MNHEY and SVGAGI. The CDR3 loop reads CASSQKAQGNYGYTF. Here the CDR3 DNA reads TGTGCCAGCAGCCAGAAAGCCCAGGGCAACTATGGCTACACCTTC.